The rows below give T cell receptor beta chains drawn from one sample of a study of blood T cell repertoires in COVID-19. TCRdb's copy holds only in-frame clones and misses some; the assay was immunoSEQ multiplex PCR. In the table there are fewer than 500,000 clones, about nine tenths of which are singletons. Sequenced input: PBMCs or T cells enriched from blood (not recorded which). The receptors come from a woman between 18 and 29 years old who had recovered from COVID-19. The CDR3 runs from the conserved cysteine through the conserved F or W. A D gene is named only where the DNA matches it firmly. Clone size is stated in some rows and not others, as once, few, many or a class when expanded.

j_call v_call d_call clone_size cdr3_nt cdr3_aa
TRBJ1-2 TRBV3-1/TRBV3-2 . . TGTGCCAGCAGCATGACAGGCTATGGCTACACCTTC CASSMTGYGYTF
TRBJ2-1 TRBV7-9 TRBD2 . TGTGCCAGCAGCTTAGTGCCTAGCGGGGGGGCCCTTGAGCAGTTCTTC CASSLVPSGGALEQFF
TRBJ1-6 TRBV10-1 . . TGCGCCAGCAGTGTCGACAGCAATTCACCCCTCCACTTT CASSVDSNSPLHF
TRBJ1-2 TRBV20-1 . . TGCAGTGCTAGTGGGGGCCTGCTAGGGGGCTACACCTTC CSASGGLLGGYTF
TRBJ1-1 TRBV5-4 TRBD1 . TGTGCCAGCAGCTACGAGGGACAGGGCACTGAAGCTTTCTTT CASSYEGQGTEAFF
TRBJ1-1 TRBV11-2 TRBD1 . TGTGCCAGCAGCCAACAGGGGGGGACTGAAGCTTTCTTT CASSQQGGTEAFF
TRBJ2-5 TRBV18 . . TGTGCCAGCTCATCGGACAGACAAGAGACCCAGTACTTC CASSSDRQETQYF
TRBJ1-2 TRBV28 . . TGTGCCAGCAGTTTACCCGAGGATGGCTACACCTTC CASSLPEDGYTF
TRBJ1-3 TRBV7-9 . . TGTGCCAGCAGCTTATCTAGTGGGGGAAACACCATATATTTT CASSLSSGGNTIYF
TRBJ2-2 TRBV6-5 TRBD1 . TGTGCCAGCAGTCGGACAGGGAACACCGGGGAGCTGTTTTTT CASSRTGNTGELFF
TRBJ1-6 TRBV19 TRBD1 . TGTGCCAGTAGCACAGGGGTTGATGGTTCACCCCTCCACTTT CASSTGVDGSPLHF
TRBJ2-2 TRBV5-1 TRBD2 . TGCGCCAGCAGCCTGCTACCTCTAGCGGACTACACCGGGGAGCTGTTTTTT CASSLLPLADYTGELFF
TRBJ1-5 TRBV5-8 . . TGTGCCAGCAGCTCGGGAGGTGACAGCCTGGGGCCCCAGCATTTT CASSSGGDSLGPQHF
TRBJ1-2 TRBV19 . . TGTGCCAGTAGTACAGCAGGGGTGGGTGGCTACACCTTC CASSTAGVGGYTF
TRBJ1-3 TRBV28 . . TGTGCCAGCAGCACCTCGGCGGTTCTAGAAAACACCATATATTTT CASSTSAVLENTIYF
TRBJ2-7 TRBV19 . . TGTGCCAGTAGTATACAGGCCCCCTACGAGCAGTACTTC CASSIQAPYEQYF
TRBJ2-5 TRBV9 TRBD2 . TGTGCCAGCAGCGTCTACGGGGGGGCCGGAGAGACCCAGTACTTC CASSVYGGAGETQYF
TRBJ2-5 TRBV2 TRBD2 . TGTGCCAGCAGTGGGAGACTAGCGGCCGCCACGGAGACCCAGTACTTC CASSGRLAAATETQYF
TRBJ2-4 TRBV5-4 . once TGTGCCAGCAGCGAGGACAATTTCAAAAACATTCAGTACTTC CASSEDNFKNIQYF
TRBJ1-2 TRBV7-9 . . TGTGCCAGCAGCCAAGCGGAGTATGGCTACACCTTC CASSQAEYGYTF
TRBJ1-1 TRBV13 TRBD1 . TGTGCCAGCAGCTTCCTCGGACAGGGGGAAGCTTTCTTT CASSFLGQGEAFF
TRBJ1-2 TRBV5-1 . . TGCGCCAGCAGCTTGGTGTCAGCTAACTATGGCTACACCTTC CASSLVSANYGYTF
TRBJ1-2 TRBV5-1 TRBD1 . TGCGCCAGCAGCCTGGCGACAGGGGGGTATGGCTACACCTTC CASSLATGGYGYTF
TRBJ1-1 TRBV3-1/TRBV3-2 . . TGTGCCAGCAGCCAAGAAGGGGCAGGGGTGGGTATGAACACTGAAGCTTTCTTT CASSQEGAGVGMNTEAFF
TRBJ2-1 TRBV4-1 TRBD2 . TGCGCCAGCAGCCAAGGGCAAGCGGGGGGGGCCTACAATGAGCAGTTCTTC CASSQGQAGGAYNEQFF
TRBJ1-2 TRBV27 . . TGTGCCAGCAGGGGGCAGCCGAACTATGGCTACACCTTC CASRGQPNYGYTF
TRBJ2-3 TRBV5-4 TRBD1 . TGTGCCAGCAGCTTAAAGACAGGGGTTACAGATACGCAGTATTTT CASSLKTGVTDTQYF
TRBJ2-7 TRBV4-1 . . TGCGCCAGCAGCCAAGGTCCAGCGGGCTACGAGCAGTACTTC CASSQGPAGYEQYF
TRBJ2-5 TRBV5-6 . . TGTGCCAGCAGGCCGAGTCACAGGGATGAGACCCAGTACTTC CASRPSHRDETQYF
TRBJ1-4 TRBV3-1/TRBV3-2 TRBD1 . TGTGCCAGCAGCCAAGGACAGGGGGCCAATGAAAAACTGTTTTTT CASSQGQGANEKLFF
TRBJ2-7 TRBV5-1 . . TGCGCCAGCAGCCTCCGGGACTCCTACGAGCAGTACTTC CASSLRDSYEQYF
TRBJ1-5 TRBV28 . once TGTGCCAGCAGTTTATACGGATCTTGGGGCCCCAATCAGCCCCAGCATTTT CASSLYGSWGPNQPQHF
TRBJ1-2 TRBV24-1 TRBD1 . TGTGCCACCAGAAAATTCCCCCGGACAGGCGGACTTTATGGCTACACCTTC CATRKFPRTGGLYGYTF
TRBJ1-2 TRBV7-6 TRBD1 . TGTGCCAGCAGCTCCATACAGGGGAAAGTTAACTATGGCTACACCTTC CASSSIQGKVNYGYTF
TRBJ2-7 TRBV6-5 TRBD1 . TGTGCCAGCAGTCGGACAGGGGATGAGCAGTACTTC CASSRTGDEQYF
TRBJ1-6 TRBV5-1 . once TGCGCCAGCAGCGGGGGCAGGCTAGATAATTCACCCCTCCACTTT CASSGGRLDNSPLHF
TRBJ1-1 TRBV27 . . TGTGCCAGCAGTTCGACTACAGGGATGAACACTGAAGCTTTCTTT CASSSTTGMNTEAFF
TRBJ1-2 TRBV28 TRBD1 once TGTGCCAGCAGCAGGCCGGGACAGAGATATGGCTACACCTTC CASSRPGQRYGYTF
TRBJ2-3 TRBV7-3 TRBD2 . TGTGCCAGCAGCTTGATCGGGGGGGCCAGCACAGATACGCAGTATTTT CASSLIGGASTDTQYF
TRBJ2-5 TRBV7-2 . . TGTGCCAGCAGCTTAAATAGAGGTTTAAAGACCCAGTACTTC CASSLNRGLKTQYF
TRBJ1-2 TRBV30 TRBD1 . TGTGCCTGGAGCCCGGGGACAGGGGTCTATGGCTACACCTTC CAWSPGTGVYGYTF
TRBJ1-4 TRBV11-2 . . TGTGCCAGCAGCTTAAGGGGGACTAATGAAAAACTGTTTTTT CASSLRGTNEKLFF